This T cell receptor beta chain is drawn from a study of response to subunit inactivated influenza vaccine. Whole-study findings and limits: Authors suggested seasonal influenza vaccinations each recruit few new T cells.

This CDR3 contains 12 residues. The germline V gene has CDR1 MNHNY and CDR2 SVGAGI (reference sequence). V lost 6 bases, J lost 9 bases, and 14 bases lay in between. Via MiXCR, TCRdb re-called the RT-PCR reads, giving one row per CDR3 protein. The data show fewer than 700,000 distinct CDR3 sequences, roughly 13% seen once. Turning to this clonotype: Its matching antigen is unknown.

The sequence was obtained from a man aged 45-65 years who received an inactivated influenza vaccine. The V and J genes are TRBV6-6 and TRBJ1-2, with D uncertain. The source was PBMCs from blood, collected more than 35 days after vaccination. The CDR3 loop reads CASSPDVVRYTF. Written as DNA, the CDR3 is TGTGCCAGCAGCCCTGATGTAGTCCGCTACACCTTC.